One T cell receptor (beta chain) is described in this entry. This clonotype was counted between two and nine times. Its cognate antigen has yet to be identified. Per-nucleotide qualities are absent, and no much larger clonotype sits a single base away. Library preparation was by RT-PCR. The sequencing machine was an Illumina HiSeq 2500. TCRdb redid the processing of the public reads, applying fastp at Q25 and MiXCR, and retained in-frame beta chains. Every entry covers one CDR3 protein and lists the most common genes and DNA from its rows. Across this sample there are over 400,000 distinct CDR3 sequences, with about an eighth seen only once. The ten largest make up 10% to 15% of the sample. The data were taken from a study of response to subunit inactivated influenza vaccine (dated by TCRdb to 2016 to 2019). About the study as a whole: Deep quantitative profiling of the T cell receptor repertoire was used in the study to follow responses to a trivalent subunit inactivated influenza vaccine.

This sample's time point label indicates: more than 40 days after influenza vaccine administration. Here is what the overall study found, with its caveats: The authors proposed that each seasonal influenza vaccination may bring in only a limited number of new T cells.

V was cut back by 1 base and J by 5 bases, leaving a gap of 10 bases between them. From its cysteine to its phenylalanine, the CDR3 spans 14 amino acids. Only CDR3 DNA is held: 42 bases, read in frame from base 1. The germline V gene encodes CDR1 SGHRS and CDR2 YFSETQ. This TCR was recovered from a middle-aged man who received an inactivated influenza vaccine. Donor details come from another sample of the same person, matched by shared clones. The sequenced sample was PBMCs from blood, obtained 45 days after vaccination. The rearrangement combines TRBV5-1 with TRBJ2-1, with no confident D gene call. The DNA is as follows: TGCGCCAGCAGCTTGTTTACTACCAACAATGAGCAGTTCTTC. Protein translation: CASSLFTTNNEQFF.